This TCR beta chain is drawn from a study of PD-1 blockade in classical Hodgkin lymphoma. Overall study findings and caveats: Complete responders started with a diversity level that resembled newly diagnosed patients at baseline.

Trimming shortened V by 0 bases and J by 3 bases, and 1 base separated the two germline ends. CDR1 SGHDT and CDR2 YYEEEE come from the germline V gene. The CDR3 length is 11 residues. Every patient experienced relapse after autologous stem cell transplantation, and brentuximab vedotin exposure varied. Best responses fell into complete response, partial response or progressive disease. This clone occurred a few times. The antigen is unknown. Only in-frame clones appear in the TCRdb table, and some are missing; sequencing was by immunoSEQ multiplex PCR. The table records approximately 41,000 clones, around 80% of them present only once.

The source is a human donor with classical Hodgkin lymphoma. Sequencing used peripheral blood mononuclear cells (PBMCs), obtained at baseline. This chain joins TRBV5-6 and TRBJ2-7; D remains ambiguous. The CDR3 protein is CASSLDYEQYF. For the CDR3, the DNA is TGTGCCAGCAGCTTGGACTACGAGCAGTACTTC.